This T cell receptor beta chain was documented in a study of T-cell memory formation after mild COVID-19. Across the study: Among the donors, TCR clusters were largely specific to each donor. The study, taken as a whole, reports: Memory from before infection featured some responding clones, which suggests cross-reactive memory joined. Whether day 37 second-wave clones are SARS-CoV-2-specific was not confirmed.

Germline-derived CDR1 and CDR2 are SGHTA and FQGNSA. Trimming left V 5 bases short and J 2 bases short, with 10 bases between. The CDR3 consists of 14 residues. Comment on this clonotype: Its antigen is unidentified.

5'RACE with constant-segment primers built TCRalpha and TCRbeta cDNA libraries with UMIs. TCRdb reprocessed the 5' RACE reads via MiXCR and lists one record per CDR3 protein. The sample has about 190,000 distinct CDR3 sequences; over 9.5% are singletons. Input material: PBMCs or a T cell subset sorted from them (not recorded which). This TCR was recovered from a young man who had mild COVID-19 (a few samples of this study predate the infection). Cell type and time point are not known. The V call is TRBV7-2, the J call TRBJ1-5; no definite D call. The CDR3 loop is CASSTASGNQPQHF. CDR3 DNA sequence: TGTGCCAGCAGCACGGCTTCCGGCAATCAGCCCCAGCATTTT.